The 22 T cell receptor beta chains given below trace back to one sample, sequenced in a study of blood T cell repertoires in COVID-19. Sequencing used immunoSEQ multiplex PCR; TCRdb keeps in-frame clones, though not all of them. The sample has 200,000 to 250,000 clones, around 90% seen once. The material sequenced was peripheral blood. These receptor sequences come from a man aged 25 to 40 with COVID-19, enrolled during active disease.

The genes are TRBV7-2 and TRBJ1-2; perhaps TRBD1 as D (6 bases). CDR3 length: 14 residues. V was shortened by 1 base and J by 6 bases, with 12 bases between the two germline ends. Germline loops: CDR1 SGHTA, CDR2 FQGNSA. This chain's CDR3 is CASSLVPTGHGYTF. As DNA, the CDR3 is TGTGCCAGCAGCTTAGTCCCAACAGGGCATGGCTACACCTTC.

The rearrangement uses TRBV6-5 and TRBJ2-7, with a weak D call TRBD2 (6 bases). This CDR3 contains 15 residues. From germline, CDR1 is MNHEY and CDR2 SVGAGI. Trimming removed 6 bases from V and 4 bases from J, with 19 bases in between. CDR3 in amino acids: CASRSSRHGGYEQYF. In nucleotides, the CDR3 is TGTGCCAGCAGATCATCGCGGCACGGAGGGTACGAGCAGTACTTC.

The chain combines TRBV24-1 with TRBJ2-1, with 9 nucleotides matching TRBD1. This CDR3 is 16 amino acids long. Germline CDR1 and CDR2: KGHDR and SFDVKD. J gave up 0 bases and V 3 bases, and 2 bases lay outside the gene matches. The CDR3 is CATSDIQGASYNEQFF. CDR3 bases: TGTGCCACCAGTGATATACAGGGGGCCTCCTACAATGAGCAGTTCTTC.

The V call is TRBV7-2, the J call TRBJ1-1; no firm D call. CDR1 is SGHTA, CDR2 FQGNSA, per germline. The CDR3 has 14 residues. Between the trimmed V and J ends, which lost 4 bases and 0 bases, there was a span of 9 bases. The CDR3 DNA is TGTGCCAGCAGCTCAGAGACACTGAACACTGAAGCTTTCTTT. It is translated as CASSSETLNTEAFF.

This clone was found once. The rearrangement joins TRBV7-2 to TRBJ1-2, with unresolved D. In germline, CDR1 is SGHTA, CDR2 FQGNSA. This CDR3 comprises 15 residues. V was cut by 1 base and J by 5 bases, with 14 bases left in between. DNA for the CDR3: TGTGCCAGCAGCTTAGGGGCAGTAGGATGGTATGGCTACACCTTC. It specifies CASSLGAVGWYGYTF.

The rearrangement links TRBV7-9 to TRBJ2-7; 9 positions agree with TRBD2. The CDR3 has 15 amino acids. Germline V gene data show CDR1 as SEHNR and CDR2 as FQNEAQ (reference sequence). With 0 bases clipped from V and 4 bases from J, the junction kept 4 bases outside the gene matches. CDR3: CASSLATSGLYEQYF. CDR3 nucleotides: TGTGCCAGCAGCTTAGCTACTAGCGGGTTATACGAGCAGTACTTC.

The chain links TRBV2 to TRBJ1-5; D is unresolved. The germline V gene encodes CDR1 SNHLY and CDR2 FYNNEI. CDR3 size: 14 residues. V shed 3 bases and J shed 5 bases, with 11 bases lying between them. CDR3 nucleotide sequence: TGTGCCAGCAGTGAGAGGTCCTTCCATCAGCCCCAGCATTTT. Its protein is CASSERSFHQPQHF.

This chain connects TRBV30 to TRBJ1-1, with 7 bases fitting TRBD1. Germline V gene sequence: CDR1 GTSNPN, CDR2 SVGIG (reference sequence). The CDR3 sequence is 13 residues long. J lost 4 bases, V lost 8 bases, and 10 bases had no gene match. CDR3 amino acids: CATKKGAATEAFF. CDR3 DNA sequence: TGTGCCACCAAAAAGGGGGCCGCCACTGAAGCTTTCTTT.

The V gene is TRBV27, the J gene TRBJ1-2; D is unresolved. CDR3 size: 12 residues. Germline values: CDR1 MNHEY, CDR2 SMNVEV (reference sequence). The V end lost 5 bases, the J end lost 10 bases, and 14 bases lay between the germline ends. CDR3 in DNA: TGTGCCAGCAGTAAGATACCGGGATACTACACCTTC. Residues: CASSKIPGYYTF.

As DNA, the CDR3 is TGTGCCAGCAGTGAAAGGATTTGGGGGGGAGGGGTTGACTACGAGCAGTACTTC. It translates to CASSERIWGGGVDYEQYF. The rearrangement links TRBV6-1 to TRBJ2-7; 7 bases match TRBD2. The V segment lost 2 bases and the J segment 3 bases; nucleotides outside the gene matches: 16. CDR1 is MNHNS, CDR2 SASEGT, per germline. There are 18 residues in the CDR3.

This chain links TRBV4-3 with TRBJ2-6; unclear D gene. CDR3 length: 15 amino acids. Between the trimmed V and J ends, which lost 0 bases and 3 bases, there was a span of 6 bases. From germline, CDR1 is LGHNA and CDR2 YSLEER. The CDR3 DNA sequence: TGCGCCAGCAGCCAAGACCTTAGTGGGGCCAACGTCCTGACTTTC. It codes for CASSQDLSGANVLTF.

The chain is built from TRBV19 and TRBJ2-7; 7 nucleotides line up with TRBD1. CDR3 length: 15 amino acids. CDR1 and CDR2 from the germline V gene are LNHDA and SQIVND (reference sequence). The J segment lost 5 bases and the V segment lost 6 bases, leaving 13 bases of the junction unmatched. CDR3 sequence: CASRPPGTVVNEQYF. CDR3 nucleotide sequence: TGTGCCAGTAGGCCCCCCGGGACAGTGGTGAACGAGCAGTACTTC.

The J gene is TRBJ2-1, the V gene TRBV6-2 or TRBV6-3; 9 bases match TRBD1. In germline, CDR1 is MNHEY, CDR2 SVGEGT. The V and J ends lost 6 bases and 9 bases, in that order; junction bases with no gene match: 9. The length of the CDR3 is 14 residues. Here the CDR3 DNA reads TGTGCCAGCAGCCCCACGACAGGGGGTTTTGAGCAGTTCTTC. Translation: CASSPTTGGFEQFF.

V and J are TRBV5-1 and TRBJ2-7; D gene uncertain. This CDR3 is 13 amino acids long. Trimming took 5 bases from V and 0 from J, leaving 9 bases between them. The germline V gene has CDR1 SGHRS and CDR2 YFSETQ. Written as DNA, the CDR3 is TGCGCCAGCAGACTGAGTAGCTCCTACGAGCAGTACTTC. The encoded protein is CASRLSSSYEQYF.

This chain links TRBV23-1 with TRBJ2-7; 9 bases map to TRBD1. TRBV23-1 is noted as an ORF with a role that remains uncertain. The ends lost 3 bases at V and 4 bases at J; junction bases unmatched: 10. The CDR3 extends over 16 amino acids. CDR3 in DNA: TGCGCCAGCAGTCAGAATACCCGGGACAGGGTGTACGAGCAGTACTTC. This translates into CASSQNTRDRVYEQYF.

The chain employs TRBV11-2 and TRBJ2-1; weak D call: TRBD2 (5 bases). Germline V gene lookup returns CDR1 SGHAT and CDR2 FQNNGV. The CDR3 extends over 17 amino acids. V lost 6 bases to trimming and J lost 7 bases, with 25 bases between them. The CDR3 coding sequence is TGTGCCAGCAGACCAGGATTCGGGATCGAGAGGAGGAATGAGCAGTTCTTC. Protein: CASRPGFGIERRNEQFF.

A few counts support this clone. Written as DNA, the CDR3 is TGTGCCAGCAGCTTGGCCGGGGGGGGGCAGTTCTATAATTCACCCCTCCACTTT. As protein: CASSLAGGGQFYNSPLHF. This chain uses TRBV5-4 with TRBJ1-6; D may be TRBD1 (6 bases). This CDR3 has 18 residues. Germline V gene lookup returns CDR1 SGHNT and CDR2 YYREEE (reference sequence). Trimming pared 0 bases from V and 3 bases from J, leaving 16 bases between.

This sequence joins TRBV14 and TRBJ2-1, with D perhaps matching TRBD1 (5 bases). The V gene's germline CDR1 is SGHDN and CDR2 FVKESK. This CDR3 is built from 15 residues. Trimming pared 2 bases from V and 4 bases from J, leaving 12 bases between. This CDR3 is CASSQPQGRYNEQFF. The CDR3, as DNA: TGTGCCAGCAGCCAACCCCAGGGCCGTTACAATGAGCAGTTCTTC.

CDR3 amino acids: CASSHRTSGNNEQFF. The CDR3 bases are TGTGCCAGCAGCCATAGGACTAGCGGGAACAATGAGCAGTTCTTC. The gene calls are TRBV11-3 and TRBJ2-1; TRBD2 matches at 12 bases. Germline V gives CDR1 SGHNT, CDR2 YENEEA. This CDR3 is 15 amino acids long. The ends lost 5 bases at V and 5 bases at J; junction bases unmatched: 4.

V usage is TRBV6-5 and J usage is TRBJ1-1; no firm D call. The V end lost 2 bases, the J end lost 1 base, and 14 bases lay between the germline ends. CDR3 length equals 16 residues. Germline loops: CDR1 MNHEY, CDR2 SVGAGI. CDR3 in amino acids: CASSYDIGNANTEAFF. The CDR3 nucleotides read TGTGCCAGCAGTTACGATATCGGGAATGCGAACACTGAAGCTTTCTTT.

This clone has just a few counts. The V gene is TRBV5-1, the J gene TRBJ2-2; D is unclear. This CDR3 region has 15 residues. V was clipped by 0 bases and J by 3 bases, with 9 bases between them. The germline CDR1 and CDR2 sequences are SGHRS and YFSETQ. The DNA of the CDR3 is TGCGCCAGCAGCTTGGTAGGCGGATACACCGGGGAGCTGTTTTTT. Its translation: CASSLVGGYTGELFF.

This clone was seen only a few times. V is TRBV19 and J is TRBJ2-3; D unresolved. The CDR3 runs to 15 residues. Trimming stripped 3 bases from V and 1 base from J, with 11 bases between. CDR1 and CDR2 (germline): LNHDA, SQIVND (reference sequence). This CDR3 is CASSIRPLGTDTQYF. CDR3 in DNA: TGTGCCAGTAGTATCAGGCCCCTGGGCACAGATACGCAGTATTTT.